This T cell receptor beta chain was identified in a study of shared clonotypes between healthy human individuals. General observations from the study: At large depth, rarefaction still showed sorted-subset sequencing to be incomplete. Genetic and exposure-history diversity was limited by the few donors.

This clone was seen only once. No antigen is known for it. Per the germline V gene, CDR1 is MNHEY and CDR2 is SMNVEV (reference sequence). The CDR3 covers 16 residues. The V and J ends lost 0 bases and 2 bases respectively, with 14 bases between them. Repertoires were generated with immunoSEQ multiplex PCR, while TCRdb's copy carries only in-frame clones and drops some. Counted here are 2 million or so clones, roughly 94% occurring once; the ten biggest clones make up 0.1% to 0.15%. The material sequenced was naive CD4+ T cells sorted from blood. The subset is: CD45RA+ positively selected. The gene calls are TRBV27 and TRBJ2-7; TRBD1 might be the D (6 bases). The receptor comes from a man aged 18 to 35 in good health. As DNA, the CDR3 is TGTGCCAGCAGTTTATCCTGGGCCAGGACAGCCTACGAGCAGTACTTC. It is translated as CASSLSWARTAYEQYF.